The source of this TCR beta chain is a study of blood T cell repertoires in COVID-19. Looking at the study overall: The United States, Italy and Spain provided the acute and convalescent COVID-19 samples.

Assay: immunoSEQ multiplex PCR; the TCRdb copy retains only in-frame clones and omits some. The sample has 250,000 to 350,000 clones; about 87% are singletons. The receptor's source is a woman between 50 and 59 years old with COVID-19, enrolled during active disease. Sequenced sample: peripheral blood.

The CDR3 spells CASSQVGTGGFNEQFF. The CDR3 DNA follows: TGCGCCAGCAGCCAAGTAGGGACAGGGGGCTTCAATGAGCAGTTCTTC. The gene calls are TRBV4-3 and TRBJ2-1; 12 positions match TRBD1. There are 16 residues in the CDR3. Trimming cost V 1 base and J 6 bases; bases outside gene matches: 4. Germline CDR1 LGHNA, CDR2 YSLEER.